The clone carrying this T cell receptor beta chain appeared a single time. The assay was immunoSEQ multiplex PCR, and TCRdb's table has in-frame clones only and misses some. The sample lists roughly 150,000 clones; around nine tenths were seen once. V was cut by 0 bases and J by 5 bases, with 10 bases left in between. The CDR3 extends over 13 amino acids. Germline V gene lookup returns CDR1 GTSNPN and CDR2 SVGIG (reference sequence). This entry belongs to a study of T cell responses to AZD1222 COVID-19 vaccine. The material sequenced was peripheral blood, taken 28 days after the second AZD1222 dose. The chain combines TRBV30 with TRBJ1-2; D is perhaps TRBD1 (5 bases). This receptor was taken from an adult who received the AZD1222 COVID-19 vaccine. DNA for the CDR3: TGTGCCTGGAGTGTTGGGGGGAGGTATGGCTACACCTTC. This gives the protein CAWSVGGRYGYTF.